Below are 22 T cell receptor beta chains sequenced from a single sample in a study of CD4+ T cells in melanoma. TCRdb's copy holds only in-frame clones and misses some; the assay was immunoSEQ multiplex PCR. Of about 10,000 clones listed, about 70% are singletons. The sample was cells from a culture (not recorded whether cultured in vitro). These receptor sequences come from a human donor with melanoma.

The chain couples TRBV2 to TRBJ2-1; D is ambiguous. Germline assignment: CDR1 SNHLY and CDR2 FYNNEI. The V and J ends lost 3 bases and 8 bases respectively, with 11 bases between them. This CDR3 region has 13 residues. CDR3 amino acids: CASSEFLAYEQFF. The CDR3 coding sequence is TGTGCCAGCAGTGAGTTCTTAGCATATGAGCAGTTCTTC.

This chain links TRBV6-6 with TRBJ2-1; 11 positions match TRBD2. The CDR3 consists of 15 residues. The V gene end was trimmed by 6 bases and the J gene end by 8 bases; junction bases not matched to a gene: 9. Per germline, CDR1 MNHNY and CDR2 SVGAGI (reference sequence). CDR3 DNA sequence: TGTGCCAGCAGGCATAGCGGGGGGGCCGCTGATGAGCAGTTCTTC. It encodes CASRHSGGAADEQFF.

The chain links TRBV9 to TRBJ1-6; D gene unclear. V was shortened by 6 bases and J by 5 bases, with 15 bases between the two germline ends. This CDR3 spans 15 amino acids. Germline CDR1 reads SGDLS; CDR2 reads YYNGEE. The CDR3 protein is CASTRGAKNNSPLHF. The CDR3 nucleotides are TGTGCCAGCACGCGAGGAGCAAAAAATAATTCACCCCTCCACTTT.

The genes are TRBV4-1 and TRBJ1-2; 8 bases agree with TRBD1. This CDR3 has 14 amino acids. The V and J ends lost 1 base and 8 bases, in that order; junction bases with no gene match: 6. The germline gives CDR1 MGHRA, CDR2 YSYEKL. The CDR3, as DNA: TGCGCCAGCAGCCAAGGGACAGGGACGCGAGGCTACACCTTC. Translation: CASSQGTGTRGYTF.

V is TRBV5-1 and J is TRBJ2-2; D could derive from TRBD1 or TRBD2 (5 bases each). CDR3 length: 15 amino acids. Trimming removed 7 bases at V and 1 base at J, with 14 bases between. Germline-derived CDR1 and CDR2 are SGHRS and YFSETQ. The CDR3 coding sequence is TGCGCCAGCTCCTCCGGGACGATGAACACCGGGGAGCTGTTTTTT. Encoded protein: CASSSGTMNTGELFF.

This clone has only a few counts. The chain combines TRBV5-1 with TRBJ2-2; D is unclear. V lost 0 bases and J 5 bases, leaving 5 bases between the germline ends. CDR1 SGHRS and CDR2 YFSETQ come from the germline V gene. The CDR3 has 13 amino acids. Here the CDR3 reads CASSLGPTGELFF. The CDR3 DNA reads as TGCGCCAGCAGCTTGGGTCCAACCGGGGAGCTGTTTTTT.

The chain links TRBV29-1 to TRBJ1-2; 12 positions agree with TRBD1. Trimming removed 4 bases from V and 7 bases from J; junction bases left unmatched: 7. CDR1 is SQVTM, CDR2 ANQGSEA, per germline. The CDR3 sequence is 14 residues long. The chain's CDR3 is CSVGGQGAYSGYTF. The CDR3 DNA reads as TGCAGCGTTGGGGGACAGGGGGCGTACTCTGGCTACACCTTC.

The chain is built from TRBV5-8 and TRBJ2-5; 10 positions match TRBD2. J was trimmed by 5 bases and V by 0 bases; bases with no gene match: 7. The CDR3 consists of 16 residues. Germline V gene sequence: CDR1 SGHTS, CDR2 YDEGEE. In nucleotides, the CDR3 is TGTGCCAGCAGCTTGGTTGCAGCGGGGGGGCACGAGACCCAGTACTTC. Residues: CASSLVAAGGHETQYF.

Points on this clone: The same CDR3 arises from other DNA sequences in this sample as well. The chain joins TRBV29-1 to TRBJ2-2; TRBD2 might be the D (6 bases). Between the trimmed V and J ends, which lost 4 bases and 3 bases, there was a span of 12 bases. The CDR3 is made up of 14 amino acids. From germline, CDR1 is SQVTM and CDR2 ANQGSEA. The chain's CDR3 is CSVAGTGDTGELFF. Here the CDR3 DNA reads TGCAGCGTTGCGGGGACGGGAGACACCGGGGAGCTGTTTTTT.

The chain combines TRBV14 with TRBJ1-2; D may be TRBD1 (5 bases). Germline V CDR1 and CDR2: SGHDN, FVKESK. This CDR3 region has 13 residues. V was cut by 6 bases and J by 8 bases, with 16 bases left in between. The CDR3 here is CASSGTAREGYTF. Written as DNA, the CDR3 is TGTGCCAGCAGTGGGACCGCTCGGGAGGGCTACACCTTC.

The chain employs TRBV5-1 and TRBJ2-7, with 9 bases matching TRBD1. Germline CDR1 reads SGHRS; CDR2 reads YFSETQ. V was pared by 3 bases and J by 3 bases, with 7 bases of the junction left unmatched. This CDR3 is built from 15 residues. The CDR3, as DNA: TGCGCCAGCAGCTCGGCCGGGACAGGGCGCTACGAGCAGTACTTC. This codes for CASSSAGTGRYEQYF.

The chain links TRBV5-1 to TRBJ2-7; D is unresolved. The CDR3 has 13 amino acids. Germline lookup yields CDR1 SGHRS and CDR2 YFSETQ. The ends were cut back, 0 bases at V and 2 bases at J, with 6 bases in the middle. CDR3 sequence reads: CASSLDPTYEQYF. CDR3 DNA sequence: TGCGCCAGCAGCTTGGACCCAACCTACGAGCAGTACTTC.

The chain employs TRBV6-1 and TRBJ1-2, with a tentative D call TRBD1 (6 bases). The germline V gene encodes CDR1 MNHNS and CDR2 SASEGT. This CDR3 is built from 14 residues. V was trimmed by 3 bases and J by 3 bases, leaving 11 bases between them. CDR3 residues: CASSDGGRYYGYTF. CDR3 sequence (DNA): TGTGCCAGCAGTGACGGGGGCCGCTACTATGGCTACACCTTC.

The chain recombines TRBV15 with TRBJ2-2; 9 positions agree with TRBD1. Germline CDR1 is LNHNV and CDR2 is YYDKDF (reference sequence). The junction had 4 bases not matched to a gene; V was cut back by 1 base and J by 7 bases. CDR3 length: 15 residues. As DNA, the CDR3 is TGTGCCACCAGCAGAGCACAGGGGGCCGGCGGGGAGCTGTTTTTT. Protein: CATSRAQGAGGELFF. Together with reference TRBV15 and TRBJ2-2, the CDR3 gives the full variable domain: DAMVIQNPRYQVTQFGKPVTLSCSQTLNHNVMYWYQQKSSQAPKLLFHYYDKDFNNEADTPDNFQSRRPNTSFCFLDIRSPGLGDTAMYLCATSRAQGAGGELFFGEGSRLTVL.

V usage is TRBV2 and J usage is TRBJ2-2; no clear D gene. V was cut by 10 bases and J by 3 bases, with 9 bases left in between. The germline gives CDR1 SNHLY, CDR2 FYNNEI. This CDR3 is built from 12 residues. The CDR3 DNA follows: TGTGCCACCCTTCCCGACACCGGGGAGCTGTTTTTT. Translated: CATLPDTGELFF.

This clone came up once. This rearrangement joins TRBV5-1 to TRBJ2-1; D is unclear. This CDR3 is 15 amino acids long. The germline V and J ends were trimmed by 2 bases and 7 bases, with 16 bases remaining between them. Germline V gene lookup returns CDR1 SGHRS and CDR2 YFSETQ. The CDR3 reads CASSLIPGQGNEQFF. The CDR3 nucleotides are TGCGCCAGCAGCTTAATCCCGGGCCAAGGGAATGAGCAGTTCTTC.

V gene TRBV11-2 combines with J gene TRBJ2-7; D is ambiguous. Germline CDR1 and CDR2: SGHAT and FQNNGV. V was cut by 3 bases and J by 3 bases, with 15 bases left in between. The length of the CDR3 is 15 residues. The CDR3 reads CASSFPSGRIYEQYF. CDR3 bases: TGTGCCAGCAGCTTCCCTTCCGGGCGTATCTACGAGCAGTACTTC.

DNA for the CDR3: TGTGCCAGCAGCTTAGGGGGCGCCCGTAATTCACCCCTCCACTTT. The encoded protein is CASSLGGARNSPLHF. This chain uses TRBV7-8 with TRBJ1-6; D is possibly TRBD1 (5 bases). Between the trimmed V and J ends, which lost 1 base and 6 bases, there was a span of 10 bases. The germline V gene has CDR1 SGHVS and CDR2 FQNEAQ. The CDR3 sequence is 15 residues long.

This clone came up a few times. The CDR3 coding sequence is TGTGCCAGCAGCCTCCGGACAGGGGGCGAGGATACGCAGTATTTT. Its translation is CASSLRTGGEDTQYF. The chain couples TRBV5-4 to TRBJ2-3; 11 bases fit TRBD1. Germline loops: CDR1 SGHNT, CDR2 YYREEE (reference sequence). The V gene end was trimmed by 4 bases and the J gene end by 6 bases; junction bases not matched to a gene: 7. This CDR3 has 15 residues. Combining the CDR3 with reference TRBV5-4 and TRBJ2-3 gives the whole variable domain ETGVTQSPTHLIKTRGQQVTLRCSSQSGHNTVSWYQQALGQGPQFIFQYYREEENGRGNFPPRFSGLQFPNYSSELNVNALELDDSALYLCASSLRTGGEDTQYFGPGTRLTVL.

In its sample, this clone was seen once. The chain couples TRBV7-2 to TRBJ2-5, with D unclear. Germline CDR1 and CDR2: SGHTA and FQGNSA. The CDR3 sequence is 16 residues long. Trimming removed 2 bases at V and 2 bases at J, with 15 bases between. The CDR3 protein is CASSLSWSKAQETQYF. The CDR3 DNA reads TGTGCCAGCAGCTTATCGTGGTCGAAGGCACAAGAGACCCAGTACTTC. The full variable domain, completed using reference TRBV7-2 and TRBJ2-5, is GAGVSQSPSNKVTEKGKDVELRCDPISGHTALYWYRQSLGQGLEFLIYFQGNSAPDKSGLPSDRFSAERTGGSVSTLTIQRTQQEDSAVYLCASSLSWSKAQETQYFGPGTRLLVL.

The V gene is TRBV18, the J gene TRBJ1-1; a weak D match, TRBD1 (5 bases). The CDR3 contains 13 residues. Germline V lookup: CDR1 KGHSH, CDR2 LQKENI. The V end was cut by 5 bases, the J end by 1 base, with 8 bases between. This CDR3 reads CASSARANTEAFF. The CDR3 DNA follows: TGTGCCAGCTCAGCCAGGGCGAACACTGAAGCTTTCTTT.

The chain carries TRBV7-2 and TRBJ2-1; 7 positions agree with TRBD1. CDR3 length: 15 residues. Per the germline V gene, CDR1 is SGHTA and CDR2 is FQGNSA. The V segment lost 2 bases and the J segment 4 bases; nucleotides outside the gene matches: 5. Here the CDR3 reads CASSLLGTEYNEQFF. The CDR3 DNA is TGTGCCAGCAGCTTACTCGGGACAGAATACAATGAGCAGTTCTTC.